A single sample gave rise to the 6 T cell receptor beta chains below, sequenced in a study of radiotherapy plus CTLA-4 blockade in lung cancer. Libraries were prepared by immunoSEQ multiplex PCR; TCRdb keeps only in-frame clonotypes and omits some of them. The sample has about 85,000 clones, 70% to 90% seen once. The specimen comprised peripheral blood, sampled from a patient treated with radiotherapy plus ipilimumab. The receptors were sampled from a human donor with non-small cell lung cancer who had a partial response to radiotherapy plus ipilimumab.

The chain couples TRBV10-1 to TRBJ1-5, with D uncertain. V lost 4 bases and J 3 bases, leaving 7 bases between the germline ends. CDR1 and CDR2 (germline): WNHNN, SYGVQD (reference sequence). CDR3 size: 13 residues. The CDR3, as DNA: TGCGCCAGCAGTGTTTCAGACAATCAGCCCCAGCATTTT. Translated: CASSVSDNQPQHF.

The chain has TRBV4-3 and TRBJ2-1; D may be TRBD2 (5 bases). Trimming took off 1 base at V and 5 bases at J, with 12 bases between the two ends. CDR1 and CDR2 (germline): LGHNA, YSLEER. The CDR3 totals 15 residues. CDR3 sequence: CASSQAGGADNEQFF. The CDR3, as DNA: TGCGCCAGCAGCCAAGCAGGAGGCGCGGACAATGAGCAGTTCTTC.

In this sample, this clone turned up a few times. The chain has TRBV9 and TRBJ2-2, with 7 bases that match TRBD2. V dropped 6 bases and J dropped 6; count of bases not matched to a gene: 11. Germline assignment: CDR1 SGDLS and CDR2 YYNGEE. The CDR3 contains 15 residues. The CDR3 is CASTGGEGTSGELFF. CDR3 DNA: TGTGCCAGCACGGGGGGTGAAGGGACTTCCGGGGAGCTGTTTTTT.

The chain carries TRBV10-3 and TRBJ2-7; 10 positions match TRBD1. V shed 3 bases, J shed 3 bases, and the junction held 11 bases outside the gene matches. Germline-derived CDR1 and CDR2 are ENHRY and SYGVKD. This CDR3 is 17 amino acids long. The CDR3 loop is CAISDVDRGALFYEQYV. For the CDR3, the DNA is TGTGCCATCAGTGATGTGGACAGGGGGGCGCTCTTCTACGAGCAGTACGTC.

This chain joins TRBV6-1 and TRBJ1-4; TRBD1 agrees at 10 bases. Trimming at V came to 4 bases and at J to 4 bases, leaving 3 bases not matched to a gene. Per the germline V gene, CDR1 is MNHNS and CDR2 is SASEGT. The CDR3 has 15 amino acids. The CDR3 region is CASSGQGAVNEKLFF. The CDR3 nucleotides are TGTGCCAGCAGTGGACAGGGGGCTGTTAATGAAAAACTGTTTTTT.

The chain carries TRBV19 and TRBJ2-2; D unresolved. The CDR3 contains 15 residues. Germline CDR1 and CDR2: LNHDA and SQIVND (reference sequence). Trimming stripped 6 bases from V and 0 bases from J, with 11 bases between. CDR3 protein: CASRLTHANTGELFF. The CDR3 bases are TGTGCCAGTAGGCTCACTCACGCGAACACCGGGGAGCTGTTTTTT.